The entry below describes one T cell receptor (beta chain). The data are from a study of blood T cell repertoires in COVID-19. Study information: Sites across the United States, Italy and Spain contributed samples from acute and convalescent COVID-19. Nucleic acid was either cDNA or gDNA, and it came from T cells, B-cell-depleted T cells, or PBMCs.

Under the authors' procedure: Estimated nucleated cell counts came from reference gene primer amplification. Only in-frame clones appear in the TCRdb table, and some are missing; sequencing was by immunoSEQ multiplex PCR. V, J and clone size were drawn from that table, and D and trimming were deduced from the DNA. The data show some 160,000 clones, around 90% seen once. The ends were cut back, 5 bases at V and 8 bases at J, with 16 bases in the middle. Germline V lookup: CDR1 SGHTA, CDR2 FQGNSA. The length of the CDR3 is 14 residues. The receptor's source is a man aged 60 to 75 with acute or convalescent COVID-19. V and J are TRBV7-2 and TRBJ2-1; D gene ambiguous. Sequencing was carried out using peripheral blood. CDR3 amino acids: CASSPEMWRHEQFF. DNA for the CDR3: TGTGCCAGCAGCCCTGAAATGTGGCGGCATGAGCAGTTCTTC.